One sample yielded the 21 T cell receptor beta chains listed below, sequenced in a study of control samples from healthy donors and cancer patients. Measured with immunoSEQ multiplex PCR; TCRdb has only the in-frame clones, and not every one. Here the sample spans about 98,000 clones, roughly four fifths being singletons. The sample taken for sequencing was blood. These receptors came from a man aged 60-69 years in good health.

The CDR3 sequence is CASRPSRANGYTF. The CDR3 nucleotides are TGTGCCAGCAGGCCCTCCAGGGCAAATGGCTACACCTTC. The chain joins TRBV28 to TRBJ1-2; weak D call: TRBD1 (5 bases). In germline, CDR1 is MDHEN, CDR2 SYDVKM. The length of the CDR3 is 13 residues. V lost 6 bases to trimming and J lost 6 bases, with 14 bases between them.

The V and J genes are TRBV9 and TRBJ2-1; D could derive from TRBD1 or TRBD2 (7 bases each). Germline CDR1 and CDR2: SGDLS and YYNGEE. Trimming shortened V by 7 bases and J by 4 bases, and 21 bases separated the two germline ends. CDR3 size: 16 residues. CDR3 sequence reads: CASSTQGGGLYNEQFF. Written as DNA, the CDR3 is TGTGCCAGCTCTACCCAGGGGGGGGGCCTATACAATGAGCAGTTCTTC. The full variable domain, completed using reference TRBV9 and TRBJ2-1, is DSGVTQTPKHLITATGQRVTLRCSPRSGDLSVYWYQQSLDQGLQFLIQYYNGEERAKGNILERFSAQQFPDLHSELNLSSLELGDSALYFCASSTQGGGLYNEQFFGPGTRLTVL.

This clone was counted between two and nine times. The rearrangement uses TRBV2 and TRBJ1-3; no firm D call. Trimming removed 5 bases from V and 6 bases from J, with 5 bases in between. Germline V gene data show CDR1 as SNHLY and CDR2 as FYNNEI. The CDR3 is 11 residues long. In DNA form, the CDR3 reads TGTGCCAGCAGTATTGTAAACACCATATATTTT. Its translation: CASSIVNTIYF.

This chain joins TRBV28 and TRBJ1-3, with 8 bases fitting TRBD1. CDR1 is MDHEN, CDR2 SYDVKM, per germline. The CDR3 has 13 amino acids. J gave up 4 bases and V 8 bases, and 4 bases lay outside the gene matches. The CDR3 coding sequence is TGTGCCAGCGCTCGACAGGGGGGAAACACCATATATTTT. Translation gives CASARQGGNTIYF.

The chain couples TRBV5-4 to TRBJ2-7, with D possibly matching TRBD1 (6 bases). Germline CDR1 SGHNT, CDR2 YYREEE (reference sequence). The CDR3 consists of 17 residues. V lost 2 bases and J lost 3, with 21 bases in between. The CDR3 sequence: CASSFWGQGITFYEQYF. The CDR3 DNA is TGTGCCAGCAGCTTCTGGGGGCAGGGAATCACCTTCTACGAGCAGTACTTC.

In this sample, this clone turned up once. The chain joins TRBV29-1 to TRBJ2-1; the D is unclear. Germline CDR1 SQVTM, CDR2 ANQGSEA. The length of the CDR3 is 14 residues. V gave up 0 bases and J gave up 4 bases, with 10 bases separating them. This CDR3 is CSVEDRPLYNEQFF. The CDR3 DNA reads as TGCAGCGTTGAAGATCGGCCGCTGTACAATGAGCAGTTCTTC.

This rearrangement joins TRBV11-2 to TRBJ2-7, with 9 bases that match TRBD2. J gave up 4 bases and V 3 bases, and 4 bases lay outside the gene matches. The CDR3 covers 14 residues. CDR1 and CDR2 (germline): SGHAT, FQNNGV. The CDR3 DNA reads TGTGCCAGCAGCTTTAGCGGGGGACCGTACGAGCAGTACTTC. Translation: CASSFSGGPYEQYF.

This sequence joins TRBV5-1 and TRBJ1-4, with 9 positions matching TRBD1. The germline V gene encodes CDR1 SGHRS and CDR2 YFSETQ. V trimming: 4 bases; J trimming: 6 bases; junction bases outside the gene matches: 16. The CDR3 runs to 18 residues. The CDR3 reads CASSPNVPGQGRDEKLFF. The CDR3 DNA reads TGCGCCAGCAGCCCTAACGTCCCGGGACAGGGCCGGGATGAAAAACTGTTTTTT.

This chain joins TRBV27 and TRBJ1-2, with TRBD1 matching over 7 bases. The CDR3 is 13 residues long. Germline V CDR1 and CDR2: MNHEY, SMNVEV (reference sequence). J lost 5 bases, V lost 6 bases, and 6 bases had no gene match. The CDR3 region has the DNA TGTGCCAGCAGGCCTACAGGGGATTATGGCTACACCTTC. This gives the protein CASRPTGDYGYTF.

The rearrangement links TRBV3-1 (or the pseudogene TRBV3-2) to TRBJ2-5; D is ambiguous. Germline V lookup: CDR1 LGHDT, CDR2 YNNKEL (reference sequence). This CDR3 has 15 amino acids. V gave up 5 bases and J gave up 2 bases, with 15 bases separating them. The CDR3 DNA follows: TGTGCCAGCAGCTTAAACTCCCTAGGACAAGAGACCCAGTACTTC. Its protein product is CASSLNSLGQETQYF.

V gene TRBV3-1 (or the pseudogene TRBV3-2) combines with J gene TRBJ2-3; no clear D gene. Trimming removed 0 bases at V and 4 bases at J, with 14 bases between. CDR1 and CDR2 from the germline V gene are LGHDT and YNNKEL (reference sequence). The length of the CDR3 is 16 residues. CDR3 coding DNA: TGTGCCAGCAGCCAAGAAACTTGGGCAAGCGCAGATACGCAGTATTTT. Translated, it gives CASSQETWASADTQYF.

The CDR3 loop reads CASSQGQGSYEQYF. The CDR3 DNA follows: TGCGCCAGCAGCCAAGGACAGGGATCCTACGAGCAGTACTTC. The V call is TRBV5-1, the J call TRBJ2-7; TRBD1 matches at 8 bases. The J segment lost 1 base and the V segment lost 4 bases, leaving 4 bases of the junction unmatched. Looked up from germline, CDR1 is SGHRS and CDR2 is YFSETQ. CDR3 length equals 14 residues.

The rearrangement links TRBV10-2 to TRBJ2-3, with 8 bases matching TRBD2. The CDR3 length is 16 residues. J lost 0 bases, V lost 5 bases, and 7 bases had no gene match. CDR1 is WSHSY, CDR2 SAAADI, per germline. CDR3 bases: TGCGCCAGCAGTCTACCACTAGCGGCTAGCACAGATACGCAGTATTTT. Translation: CASSLPLAASTDTQYF.

The CDR3 loop reads CASTGTSVGDEQFF. The CDR3 coding sequence is TGCGCCAGCACCGGGACTAGCGTAGGCGATGAGCAGTTCTTC. V usage is TRBV5-1 and J usage is TRBJ2-1; 10 nucleotides line up with TRBD2. The CDR3 length is 14 residues. Germline V lookup: CDR1 SGHRS, CDR2 YFSETQ. With V trimmed by 6 bases and J by 8 bases, 8 bases remained unmatched.

This chain joins TRBV6-6 and TRBJ1-2; D remains unclear. V dropped 5 bases and J dropped 4 bases, with 11 bases sitting between them. Germline CDR1 MNHNY, CDR2 SVGAGI (reference sequence). The length of the CDR3 is 13 residues. Here the CDR3 reads CASSPIILYGYTF. For the CDR3, the DNA is TGTGCCAGCAGTCCAATTATTCTCTATGGCTACACCTTC.

V is TRBV3-1 (or the pseudogene TRBV3-2) and J is TRBJ2-7, with D possibly being TRBD1 (5 bases). The ends were cut back, 1 base at V and 2 bases at J, with 15 bases in the middle. This CDR3 is built from 16 residues. CDR1 is LGHDT and CDR2 is YNNKEL in the germline V gene (reference sequence). Written as DNA, the CDR3 is TGTGCCAGCAGCCAAGGTCCTGAACAGGCCCCCTACGAGCAGTACTTC. This gives the protein CASSQGPEQAPYEQYF.

The chain has TRBV19 and TRBJ2-2, with 7 nucleotides matching TRBD2. The V gene end was trimmed by 10 bases and the J gene end by 2 bases; junction bases not matched to a gene: 10. This CDR3 is 15 amino acids long. Germline lookup yields CDR1 LNHDA and CDR2 SQIVND (reference sequence). The CDR3 is CAIGPGGTNTGELFF. CDR3 sequence (DNA): TGTGCCATTGGCCCCGGGGGGACCAACACCGGGGAGCTGTTTTTT.

The genes are TRBV18 and TRBJ2-3; D is unresolved. Germline CDR1 and CDR2: KGHSH and LQKENI. Between the trimmed V and J ends, which lost 1 base and 0 bases, there was a span of 8 bases. The CDR3 has 15 residues. CDR3 sequence (DNA): TGTGCCAGCTCACCACAGCGTTCCAGCACAGATACGCAGTATTTT. It yields the protein CASSPQRSSTDTQYF.

The chain recombines TRBV4-1 with TRBJ2-7; D is undetermined. The CDR3 has 13 residues. Germline V gene data show CDR1 as MGHRA and CDR2 as YSYEKL. V was clipped by 2 bases and J by 7 bases, with 12 bases between them. The CDR3 nucleotides are TGCGCCAGCAGCCAAAGCGCTAGTATGGAGCAGTACTTC. Protein product: CASSQSASMEQYF.

The chain employs TRBV5-6 and TRBJ1-1; tentative D call: TRBD1 (6 bases). Trimming stripped 0 bases from V and 4 bases from J, with 13 bases between. This CDR3 has 15 amino acids. Germline V gene sequence: CDR1 SGHDT, CDR2 YYEEEE. CDR3 amino acids: CASSLGAGEITEAFF. In nucleotides, the CDR3 is TGTGCCAGCAGCTTGGGTGCAGGGGAGATCACTGAAGCTTTCTTT.

This chain's CDR3 is CASSSPEGKTGELFF. In nucleotides, the CDR3 is TGTGCCAGCAGCTCCCCGGAGGGTAAAACCGGGGAGCTGTTTTTT. The chain employs TRBV7-9 and TRBJ2-2; TRBD2 might be the D (6 bases). The V end lost 4 bases, the J end lost 5 bases, and 14 bases lay between the germline ends. The CDR3 loop spans 15 amino acids. Germline V gene data show CDR1 as SEHNR and CDR2 as FQNEAQ (reference sequence).